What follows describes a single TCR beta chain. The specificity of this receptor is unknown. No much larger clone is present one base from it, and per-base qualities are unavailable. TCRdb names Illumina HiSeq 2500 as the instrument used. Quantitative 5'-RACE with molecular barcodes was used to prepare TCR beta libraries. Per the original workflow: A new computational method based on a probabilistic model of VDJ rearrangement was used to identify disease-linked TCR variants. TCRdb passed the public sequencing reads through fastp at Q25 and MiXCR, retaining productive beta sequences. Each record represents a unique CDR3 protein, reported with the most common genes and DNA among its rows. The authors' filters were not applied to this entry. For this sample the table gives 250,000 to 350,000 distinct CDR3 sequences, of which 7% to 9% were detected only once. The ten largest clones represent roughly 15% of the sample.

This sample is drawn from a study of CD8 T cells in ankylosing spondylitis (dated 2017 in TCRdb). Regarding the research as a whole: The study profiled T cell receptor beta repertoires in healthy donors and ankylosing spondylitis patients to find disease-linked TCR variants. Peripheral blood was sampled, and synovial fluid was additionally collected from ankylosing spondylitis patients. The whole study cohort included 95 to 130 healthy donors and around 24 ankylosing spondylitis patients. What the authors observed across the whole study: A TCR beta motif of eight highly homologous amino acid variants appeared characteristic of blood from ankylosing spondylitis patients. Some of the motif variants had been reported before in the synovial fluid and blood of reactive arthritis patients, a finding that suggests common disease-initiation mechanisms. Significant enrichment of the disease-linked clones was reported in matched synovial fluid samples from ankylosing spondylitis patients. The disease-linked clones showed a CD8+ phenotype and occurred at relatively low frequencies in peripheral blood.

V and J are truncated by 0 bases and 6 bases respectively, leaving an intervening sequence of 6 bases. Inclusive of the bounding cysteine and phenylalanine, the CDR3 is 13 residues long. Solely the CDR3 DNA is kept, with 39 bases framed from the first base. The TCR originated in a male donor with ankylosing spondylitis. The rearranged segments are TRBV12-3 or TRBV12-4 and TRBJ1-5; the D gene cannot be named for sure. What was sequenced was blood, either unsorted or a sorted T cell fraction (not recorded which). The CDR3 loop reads CASSLAKGQPQHF. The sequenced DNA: TGTGCCAGCAGTTTAGCGAAGGGTCAGCCCCAGCATTTT.